The 14 T cell receptor beta chains below were found in one sample sequenced in a study of T cells after yellow fever vaccination. One entry per CDR3 protein, called by TCRdb with MiXCR from the 5' RACE reads. Altogether about 160,000 distinct CDR3 sequences are present, less than 9% being singletons, with the ten largest covering roughly 2.5%. Specimen: CD4+ T cells sorted from PBMCs, collected about 5 days after the first yellow fever vaccination. The receptors here all came from a man aged 18-30 years who received the YFV17D yellow fever vaccine.

This clonotype was recorded many times. The chain carries TRBV28 and TRBJ1-4; D may be TRBD1 (5 bases). Trimming left V 7 bases short and J 4 bases short, with 13 bases between. Germline CDR1 reads MDHEN; CDR2 reads SYDVKM. The CDR3 length is 14 residues. Here the CDR3 reads CASIRGGNNEKLFF. CDR3 nucleotides: TGTGCCAGCATAAGGGGCGGGAATAATGAAAAACTGTTTTTT. Based on the CDR3 plus reference TRBV28 and TRBJ1-4, the full variable domain is DVKVTQSSRYLVKRTGEKVFLECVQDMDHENMFWYRQDPGLGLRLIYFSYDVKMKEKGDIPEGYSVSREKKERFSLILESASTNQTSMYLCASIRGGNNEKLFFGSGTQLSVL.

This clonotype appeared many times. The gene calls are TRBV14 and TRBJ2-1; 10 bases are shared with TRBD1. Germline trimming cut 4 bases from V and 7 bases from J; bases unmatched to any gene: 10. The CDR3 length is 16 residues. Germline lookup yields CDR1 SGHDN and CDR2 FVKESK. This CDR3 reads CASSPIGTGAWNEQFF. The CDR3 DNA follows: TGTGCCAGCAGCCCGATCGGGACAGGGGCTTGGAATGAGCAGTTCTTC.

This clonotype was recorded a few times. This rearrangement joins TRBV10-3 to TRBJ2-3; 8 nucleotides agree with TRBD2. The junction had 13 bases not matched to a gene; V was cut back by 2 bases and J by 6 bases. Germline CDR1 and CDR2: ENHRY and SYGVKD. This CDR3 is 17 amino acids long. CDR3 residues: CAISEGERGPGSDTQYF. CDR3 nucleotide sequence: TGTGCCATCAGTGAGGGGGAGCGGGGGCCGGGATCGGATACGCAGTATTTT.

At least ten counts were recorded for this clonotype. The genes are TRBV28 and TRBJ2-7, with D possibly being TRBD2 (6 bases). V lost 6 bases and J lost 7, with 13 bases in between. The CDR3 loop spans 12 amino acids. The germline CDR1 and CDR2 sequences are MDHEN and SYDVKM. Here the CDR3 DNA reads TGTGCCAGCAGCCCCTCGCGGGGAGAGCAGTACGTC. Translating gives CASSPSRGEQYV.

This clonotype was seen at least ten times. The CDR3, as DNA: TGCGCCAGCAGCCAAGACCGCCCGGGTTTAGGGGGAACGGCTTTCTTT. Translating gives CASSQDRPGLGGTAFF. The V and J genes are TRBV4-3 and TRBJ1-1; tentatively, D is TRBD1 (6 bases). The CDR3 has 16 residues. Germline values: CDR1 LGHNA, CDR2 YSLEER. Trimming took off 0 bases at V and 11 bases at J, with 22 bases between the two ends.

This clonotype came up many times. The chain uses TRBV12-3 or TRBV12-4 and TRBJ1-6; 10 bases match TRBD1. The CDR3 spans 20 residues. J lost 3 bases, V lost 3 bases, and 14 bases had no gene match. The CDR3: CASSFGTGAVAGYYNSPLHF. CDR3 in DNA: TGTGCCAGCAGTTTCGGGACAGGGGCCGTTGCAGGCTACTATAATTCACCCCTCCACTTT.

This clonotype occurred many times. This chain connects TRBV5-1 to TRBJ2-5; the D gene is possibly TRBD2 (5 bases). Germline CDR1 is SGHRS and CDR2 is YFSETQ. This CDR3 region has 13 residues. V lost 4 bases and J 5 bases, leaving 12 bases between the germline ends. The CDR3 DNA reads as TGCGCCAGCAGCCCGCCGAGGGCTGAGACCCAGTACTTC. This sequence encodes CASSPPRAETQYF.

This clonotype was counted ten times or more. This chain connects TRBV6-5 to TRBJ1-2; 10 nucleotides agree with TRBD1. Germline V gene lookup returns CDR1 MNHEY and CDR2 SVGAGI. The CDR3 contains 15 residues. The ends lost 6 bases at V and 3 bases at J; junction bases unmatched: 7. The CDR3 loop reads CASRPGTGDHYGYTF. The CDR3 DNA reads as TGTGCCAGCAGACCCGGGACAGGGGACCACTATGGCTACACCTTC.

This clonotype was detected many times. The genes are TRBV6-5 and TRBJ1-3; tentatively, D is TRBD1 (6 bases). V dropped 3 bases and J dropped 0 bases, with 12 bases sitting between them. The CDR3 contains 16 residues. Germline V lookup: CDR1 MNHEY, CDR2 SVGAGI. The chain's CDR3 is CASSYTTGSSGNTIYF. In DNA form, the CDR3 reads TGTGCCAGCAGTTATACGACAGGTTCCTCTGGAAACACCATATATTTT.

This clonotype was counted many times. This chain links TRBV6-5 with TRBJ2-3; weak D call: TRBD1 (5 bases). Germline loops: CDR1 MNHEY, CDR2 SVGAGI. V gave up 2 bases and J gave up 5 bases, with 8 bases separating them. This CDR3 is built from 13 residues. Here the CDR3 reads CASSYARGDTQYF. Written as DNA, the CDR3 is TGTGCCAGCAGTTACGCTAGGGGAGATACGCAGTATTTT.

This clonotype was observed a handful of times. This chain connects TRBV7-2 to TRBJ1-6, with D possibly TRBD1 on 5 matching bases. V lost 1 base and J lost 6, with 10 bases in between. The CDR3 covers 15 residues. Germline assignment: CDR1 SGHTA and CDR2 FQGNSA. The CDR3 is CASSLVRDPNSPLHF. In DNA, the CDR3 is TGTGCCAGCAGCTTAGTTCGGGACCCTAATTCACCCCTCCACTTT.

This clonotype was observed a few times. V and J are TRBV5-6 and TRBJ2-3, with unresolved D. Trimming took 1 base from V and 0 from J, leaving 9 bases between them. Germline CDR1 SGHDT, CDR2 YYEEEE. This CDR3 is 15 amino acids long. In nucleotides, the CDR3 is TGTGCCAGCAGCTTGAGGGTGATTAGCACAGATACGCAGTATTTT. Translated: CASSLRVISTDTQYF.

The J gene is TRBJ2-1, the V gene TRBV6-5; no reliable D call. This CDR3 is built from 14 residues. V was cut by 1 base and J by 8 bases, with 12 bases left in between. Germline-derived CDR1 and CDR2 are MNHEY and SVGAGI. Here the CDR3 DNA reads TGTGCCAGCAGTTACTTCCGTACCTTGGATGAGCAGTTCTTC. Protein: CASSYFRTLDEQFF.

This clonotype was counted at least ten times. The chain is built from TRBV2 and TRBJ2-1; 13 bases are shared with TRBD2. The CDR3 extends over 15 amino acids. V lost 6 bases and J lost 7; bases outside the gene matches: 6. Germline-derived CDR1 and CDR2 are SNHLY and FYNNEI. In DNA, the CDR3 is TGTGCCAGCAGGGGAGGGACTAGCGGGAATAATGAGCAGTTCTTC. Its translation: CASRGGTSGNNEQFF.